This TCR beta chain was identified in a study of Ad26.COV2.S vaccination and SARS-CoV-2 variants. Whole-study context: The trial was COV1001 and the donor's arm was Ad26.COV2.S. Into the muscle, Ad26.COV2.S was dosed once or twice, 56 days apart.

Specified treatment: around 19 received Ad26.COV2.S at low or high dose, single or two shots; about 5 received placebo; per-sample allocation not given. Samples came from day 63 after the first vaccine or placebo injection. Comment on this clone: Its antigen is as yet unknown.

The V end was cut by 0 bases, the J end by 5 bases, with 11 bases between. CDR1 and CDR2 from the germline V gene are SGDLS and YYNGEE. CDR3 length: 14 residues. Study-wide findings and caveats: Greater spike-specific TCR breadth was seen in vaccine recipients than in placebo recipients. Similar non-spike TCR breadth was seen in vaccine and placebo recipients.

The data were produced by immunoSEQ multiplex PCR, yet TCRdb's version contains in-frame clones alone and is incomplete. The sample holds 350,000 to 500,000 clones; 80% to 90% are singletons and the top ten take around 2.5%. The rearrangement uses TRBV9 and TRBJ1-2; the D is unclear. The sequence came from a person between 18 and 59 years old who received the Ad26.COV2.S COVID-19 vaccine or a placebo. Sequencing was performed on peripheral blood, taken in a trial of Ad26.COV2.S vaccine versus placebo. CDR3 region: CASSVGPGNYGYTF. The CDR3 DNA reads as TGTGCCAGCAGCGTAGGCCCCGGTAATTATGGCTACACCTTC. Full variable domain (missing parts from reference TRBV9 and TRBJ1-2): DSGVTQTPKHLITATGQRVTLRCSPRSGDLSVYWYQQSLDQGLQFLIQYYNGEERAKGNILERFSAQQFPDLHSELNLSSLELGDSALYFCASSVGPGNYGYTFGSGTRLTVV.